This T cell receptor (beta chain) was sequenced in a study of cytomegalovirus exposure and HLA in healthy donors (dated by TCRdb to about 2017). Notes on the research overall: An earlier analysis of about 560 of the donors reported approximately 280 Gb of sequence data and around 120 million unique TCR beta sequences obtained from about 200 million T cells. An early release covering around 630 HLA-typed donors comprised about 300 gigabases of sequencing data and 65 million to 100 million unique TCR sequences. Among the 398 genotyped donors, about 85% belonged to the genetic ancestry cluster associated with self-reported Caucasian donors. The aim of the study was to test whether cataloging public T cell receptors could identify signatures of past pathogen exposure. The study used immunosequencing to profile the T cell repertoires of 666 subjects and linked those repertoires to cytomegalovirus serostatus. A separate validation cohort of 100 to 150 different subjects was used in addition to the 666-subject first cohort. To predict cytomegalovirus infection status, the study combined high-throughput TCR immunosequencing, statistical association of individual TCRs with disease status, and machine learning. A later analysis re-examined previously published TCR beta repertoires from roughly 720 donors and added high-resolution HLA genotyping to investigate patterns of TCR occurrence. Rather than drawing on any new phenotypic data, the later analysis identified candidate immune exposures from TCR beta sequences and the way those sequences occurred across donors. An earlier analysis of fewer than 700 of the donors applied high-throughput TCR beta sequencing to assess whether each TCR beta V gene segment acted as functional or pseudogenic. Donor age, sex, ethnicity and CMV serostatus were compiled alongside the repertoire data. In a later genetic analysis, genome-wide SNP genotypes for about 55% of the 666 donors were used, and that subset was treated as a discovery cohort. Every repertoire in the discovery cohort had been generated on one and the same sequencing platform. HLA typing included class I and class II loci at four-digit resolution. Typing coverage differed by locus: A, B, C, DRB1 and DQB1 were typed in about 620-630 donors, DQA1 in about 550, DPA1 in some 600, and DPB1 in just under 490. A handful of DR-DQ haplotypes were handled as single units for association and clustering because linkage in the cohort was strong. Among approximately 370 genotyped donors of the cohort, an average of roughly 230,000 unique TCR beta nucleotide sequences was sequenced per donor, of which 15% to 20% were non-productive.

What the study reported, not specific to this receptor: Linkage disequilibrium might explain the correlated functional status among segregating V segments, but an unknown experimental factor could not be ruled out. According to a later analysis, parvovirus B19, influenza, CMV and Epstein-Barr virus appeared linked to several top co-occurrence clusters. A later analysis associated 16,951 TCR beta sequences with specific HLA alleles at a false discovery rate of 0.05. According to a later analysis, TCR association rates differed among HLA loci, with DRB1 alleles showing the most associated TCRs and HLA-C alleles showing the fewest. CMV serostatus was the only immune exposure information available for the cohort. Assigning TCR associations to individual alleles was difficult when HLA alleles, especially DR and DQ, strongly co-occurred. Broadly in line with IMGT annotations, most TCR beta V segments showed up in productive rearrangements about 87% or about 30% of the time in an earlier analysis of 450 to 600 of the donors. A cluster of highly shared sequence variants was judged likely to be a technical artifact of the sequencing pipeline. In this cohort, only TCR beta chains were sequenced, and detectable features were limited by the absence of alpha or paired-chain data. In the study, 164 TCR beta chains were listed as associated with cytomegalovirus. A later analysis found that most CMV-associated TCR beta chains appeared HLA-restricted, with HLA associations seemingly driven largely by CMV exposure. Roughly uniform sequencing depth across donors was assumed in presence/absence analyses, although this assumption may not hold. In a later genetic analysis, fewer N-insertions in productive TCRs were reported among donors in an Asian-associated ancestry cluster than the roughly 700-donor mean. The earlier analysis of about 600 of the donors excluded 15 to 20 rarely observed V segments, including chromosome 9 orphons, because counts were too low. In vitro tests confirmed that three of the cytomegalovirus-associated TCR beta chains recognize cytomegalovirus antigens. Because HLA typing was unavailable for some donors at each locus, only the typed subset was used in association tests. In a later analysis, HLA-associated TCR beta chains showed more clonal expansion and lower generation probabilities than non-associated chains that were equally common. The authors suggested that the approach could potentially be generalized to other disease states and immunological phenotypes. Most TCR sequences were observed very rarely across donors, whereas some public TCRs were present in many individuals. The classifier was reported to diagnose cytomegalovirus status with high specificity and sensitivity in both the original cohort and the validation cohort. In a later genetic analysis, a missense DCLRE1C variant was associated with V-gene and J-gene trimming of TCR beta chains, and the association was replicated in an independent cohort. A further reported finding was that TCR beta sequences accurately predicted the HLA-A and HLA-B alleles for most subjects in the first cohort.

The method behind the library was the immunoSEQ multiplex PCR assay. The multiplex PCR relied on a mix of 60 forward primers for TCR Vbeta segments and 13 reverse primers for TCR Jbeta segments. A multiplex PCR assay on genomic DNA amplified the CDR3 region of rearranged TCR beta genes. Amplified TCR beta libraries were sequenced as 87-base-pair reads on the Illumina HiSeq System. Per the authors' processing: Across the roughly 640 repertoires, a later analysis counted 80 million or so unique TCR beta chains, roughly 11 million of which were shared by at least two donors. A nearest-neighbor algorithm error-corrected the raw reads and collapsed the reads into unique sequences, merging closely related sequences to remove PCR and sequencing errors. V, D and J gene segments were assigned by aligning CDR3 sequences to IMGT reference sequences. For a sequence to be retained, a match of at least six nucleotides to both a V gene segment and a J gene segment was required. Rearrangements were classified as productive when the CDR3 lacked stop codons and remained in frame with V and J, and all other rearrangements were classified as non-productive. CDR3 was defined by IMGT convention, running from the second conserved V-encoded cysteine to the conserved J-encoded phenylalanine. In an earlier analysis of roughly 580 of the donors, sequences lacking an unambiguous match to a single V gene segment were excluded. An earlier analysis of several hundred of the donors called V segments functional above 56.7% productive rearrangements and segregating when the between-donor standard deviation exceeded 5%. A statistical classification framework was built to diagnose cytomegalovirus status from the catalog of TCR beta chain sequences. A later analysis assigned V and J genes by comparing TCR nucleotide sequences with IMGT/GENE-DB human TR gene sequences. Using the TCRdist pipeline, a later analysis assigned CDR3 sequences along with most-parsimonious VDJ recombination scenarios. In a later analysis, every TCR beta chain was defined by the combination of its CDR3 amino acid sequence and its V-gene family, and reads without a unique V-gene family were dropped. In a later analysis, 450 to 600 highly shared, low-generation-probability nucleotide sequences were removed to address suspected cross-contamination and a sequencing artifact. In a later analysis, a clonal expansion index for each public chain was calculated from normalized within-repertoire ranks of inferred template counts. Generation probabilities in a later analysis came from a VDJ recombination model fitted to out-of-frame rearrangements, and those results were checked against IGoR. A later analysis scored TCR-TCR, TCR-HLA and TCR-CMV co-occurrence with hypergeometric tests, applying a repertoire-size bias correction to TCR pairs. False discovery rates were estimated in a later analysis by permuting HLA or CMV assignments 20 times. A later analysis grouped co-occurring TCRs with DBSCAN, adding TCRdist sequence similarity when clustering within HLA-allele-positive subsets. Co-occurrence clustering excluded repertoires with fewer than 30,000 or more than 120,000 public chains, plus five with anomalous nucleotide sharing. What TCRdb holds here is the immuneACCESS table cut down to in-frame rearrangements. Part of the clones is not present; checked against another copy, under half of the missing clones reflect an unresolved V gene, and the others are unexplained. D and trimming were read from the DNA, whereas the V and J calls and clone size are those reported in that table. Within this sample are under 150,000 clones, with over 60% of them counted one time only. Approximately 1% of the sample is taken by the ten largest.

The cohort consisted of hundreds of healthy bone marrow donors. All cohort members were sampled while nominally healthy, although unrecorded immune exposures were likely present. CMV serostatus was recorded as positive for some 300 and negative for about 50% of the roughly 670 cohort members, whereas no CMV serostatus was recorded for the donor in question. Each donor provided a peripheral blood sample, and peripheral blood mononuclear cells were used for TCR beta sequencing. The Qiagen DNeasy Blood Extraction Kit was used to extract genomic DNA from the blood cell samples. Of note for this clone: The antigen it recognizes is unknown. No much larger clonotype is one base removed from it; base qualities were not supplied.

The receptor was isolated from a human donor in good health. Sequenced material: PBMCs.

CDR3 region: CASSAGTESPLHF. The DNA sequence follows: TGTGCCAGCAGCGCCGGGACAGAATCACCCCTCCACTTT. The sequence links TRBV5-5 to TRBJ1-6, with TRBD1 matching 7 junction bases. As encoded in the germline V gene (reference sequence), CDR1 is SGHKS while CDR2 is YYEKEE. Trimming accounts for 4 bases at V and 10 bases at J, while the number of junction bases matched to no gene is 5. The CDR3 sequence holds 13 residues, the cysteine and phenylalanine included. Just CDR3 DNA is preserved here, 39 bases in frame from base 1. The CDR3, completed at both ends by the reference TRBV5-5 and TRBJ1-6 genes, gives the full variable domain DAGVTQSPTHLIKTRGQQVTLRCSPISGHKSVSWYQQVLGQGPQFIFQYYEKEERGRGNFPDRFSARQFPNYSSELNVNALLLGDSALYLCASSAGTESPLHFGNGTRLTVT.